This T cell receptor (beta chain) is from a study of blood T cell repertoires in COVID-19. Two negative PCRs, clearance, or symptom resolution characterized the recovered Cohort 3 donors. The method was immunoSEQ multiplex PCR; TCRdb's version includes in-frame clones alone and lacks a portion of them. In the table there are around 200,000 clones, around 85% of which are singletons. The CDR3 contains 15 residues. The sequenced material came from PBMCs or T cells enriched from blood (not recorded which). The receptor was isolated from a man aged 40-50 years who had recovered from COVID-19. The V gene is TRBV21-1, the J gene TRBJ1-4; the tabulated D call, TRBD1, remains unverified against the DNA. TRBV21-1 is recorded as a pseudogene. Here the CDR3 reads CASPGGWGLNEKLFF. For the CDR3, the DNA is TGTGCCAGTCCGGGCGGCTGGGGCTTGAATGAAAAACTGTTTTTT.